This T cell receptor beta chain was captured in a study of CD8+ T cells in alopecia areata. The CDR3 has 12 residues. Germline V gene sequence: CDR1 FNHDT, CDR2 SITEND (reference sequence). Trimming took 6 bases from V and 1 from J, leaving 7 bases between them. This clone was seen a handful of times. All gene names here are mouse names. The DNA ends 4 residues before the CDR3 does, and the rest of the CDR3 is filled in from the germline J gene. The sequencing template was cDNA reverse transcribed from extracted RNA. The protocol was immunoSEQ multiplex PCR, while the TCRdb copy is restricted to in-frame clones and leaves out a portion. The sample contains about 110,000 clones, none of them singletons.

The sequencing sample was made of lesional skin. This TCR came from a C3H/HeJ mouse with alopecia areata. MHC haplotype here: H2-k. The genes are TRBV19 and TRBJ1-1; the D gene is possibly TRBD1 (5 bases). This chain's CDR3 is CASTGQNTEVFF. The sequenced CDR3 bases are TGTGCCAGCACCGGACAAAACACA. Supplemented by reference TRBV19 and TRBJ1-1, the full variable domain reads GGIITQTPKFLIGQEGQKLTLKCQQNFNHDTMYWYRQDSGKGLRLIYYSITENDLQKGDLSEGYDASREKKSSFSLTVTSAQKNEMAVFLCASTGQNTEVFFGKGTRLTVV.